The source of this T cell receptor beta chain is a study of blood T cells in healthy people across ages. A second PCR, run for roughly 7 to 12 cycles, used a sample-barcoded 5' primer plus a J-beta primer mix. TCRdb reanalysed the 5' RACE reads using MiXCR and keeps one entry per CDR3 protein. The sample has about 1.5 million distinct CDR3 sequences, 35% to 45% seen once. The CDR3 runs 13 residues. Germline loops: CDR1 DFQATT, CDR2 SNEGSKA (reference sequence). The chain has TRBV20-1 and TRBJ2-4; TRBD2 is a possible D gene (6 bases). The J call may be faulty, since TRBJ2-7 better matches the DNA end. The sample comprised blood. The sequence came from a woman younger than 35 in good health. The CDR3 DNA sequence: TGCAGTGTACCCGGGAGACAGACCTACGAGCAGTACTTC. Translating gives CSVPGRQTYEQYF.